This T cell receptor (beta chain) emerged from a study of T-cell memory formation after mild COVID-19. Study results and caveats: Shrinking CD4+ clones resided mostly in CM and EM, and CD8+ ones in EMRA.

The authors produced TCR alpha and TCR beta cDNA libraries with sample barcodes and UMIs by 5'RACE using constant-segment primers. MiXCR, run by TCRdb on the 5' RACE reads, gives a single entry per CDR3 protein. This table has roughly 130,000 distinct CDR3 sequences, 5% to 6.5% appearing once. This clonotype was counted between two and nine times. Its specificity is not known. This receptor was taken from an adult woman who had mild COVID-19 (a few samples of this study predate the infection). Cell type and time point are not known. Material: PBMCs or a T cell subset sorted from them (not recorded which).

CDR3 nucleotide sequence: TGTGCCAGCAGCTTAATCGGGACAGACTCTGGAAACACCATATATTTT. Its translation: CASSLIGTDSGNTIYF. The J gene is TRBJ1-3, the V gene TRBV2; 7 nucleotides align to TRBD1. The germline V gene has CDR1 SNHLY and CDR2 FYNNEI. Germline trimming cut 6 bases from V and 0 bases from J; bases unmatched to any gene: 8. The CDR3 is 16 residues long. The full variable domain, completed using reference TRBV2 and TRBJ1-3, is EPEVTQTPSHQVTQMGQEVILRCVPISNHLYFYWYRQILGQKVEFLVSFYNNEISEKSEIFDDQFSVERPDGSNFTLKIRSTKLEDSAMYFCASSLIGTDSGNTIYFGEGSWLTVV.